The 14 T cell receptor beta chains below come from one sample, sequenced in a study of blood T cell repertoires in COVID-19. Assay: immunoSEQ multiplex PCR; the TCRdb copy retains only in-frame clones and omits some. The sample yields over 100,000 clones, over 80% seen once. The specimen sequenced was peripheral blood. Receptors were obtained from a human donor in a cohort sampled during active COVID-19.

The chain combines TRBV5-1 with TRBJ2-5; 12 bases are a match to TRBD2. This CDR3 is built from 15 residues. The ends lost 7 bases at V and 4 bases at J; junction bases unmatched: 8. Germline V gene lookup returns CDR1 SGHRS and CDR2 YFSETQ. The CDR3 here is CASRVLAGGSETQYF. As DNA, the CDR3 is TGCGCCAGCCGAGTACTAGCGGGAGGTTCAGAGACCCAGTACTTC. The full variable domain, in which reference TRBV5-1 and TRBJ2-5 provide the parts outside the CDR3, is KAGVTQTPRYLIKTRGQQVTLSCSPISGHRSVSWYQQTPGQGLQFLFEYFSETQRNKGNFPGRFSGRQFSNSRSEMNVSTLELGDSALYLCASRVLAGGSETQYFGPGTRLLVL.

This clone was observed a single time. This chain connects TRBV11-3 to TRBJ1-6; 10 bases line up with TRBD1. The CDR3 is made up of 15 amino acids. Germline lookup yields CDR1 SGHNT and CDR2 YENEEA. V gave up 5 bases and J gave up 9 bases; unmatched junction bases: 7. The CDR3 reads CASSASGTGVSPLHF. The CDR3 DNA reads TGTGCCAGCAGCGCCAGCGGGACAGGGGTTTCACCCCTCCACTTT.

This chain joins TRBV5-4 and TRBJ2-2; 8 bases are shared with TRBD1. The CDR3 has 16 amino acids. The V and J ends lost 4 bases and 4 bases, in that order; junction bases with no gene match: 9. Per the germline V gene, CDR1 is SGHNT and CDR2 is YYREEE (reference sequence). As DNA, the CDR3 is TGTGCCAGCAGCAGGACAGGGACTCGAAGCACCGGGGAGCTGTTTTTT. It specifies CASSRTGTRSTGELFF.

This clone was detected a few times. CDR3 sequence: CASSFGGFPDTQYF. The CDR3 nucleotides are TGCGCCAGCAGCTTCGGAGGGTTTCCAGATACGCAGTATTTT. This chain connects TRBV5-1 to TRBJ2-3, with D perhaps TRBD2 (6 bases). Germline assignment: CDR1 SGHRS and CDR2 YFSETQ. V was shortened by 2 bases and J by 4 bases, with 11 bases between the two germline ends. The CDR3 is 14 residues long.

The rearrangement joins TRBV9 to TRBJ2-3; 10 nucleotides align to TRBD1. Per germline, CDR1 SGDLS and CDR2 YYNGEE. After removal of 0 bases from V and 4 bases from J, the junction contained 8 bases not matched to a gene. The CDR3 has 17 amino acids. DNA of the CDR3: TGTGCCAGCAGCGTAGGAGGAGGGACAGGGGCGGCAGATACGCAGTATTTT. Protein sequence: CASSVGGGTGAADTQYF.

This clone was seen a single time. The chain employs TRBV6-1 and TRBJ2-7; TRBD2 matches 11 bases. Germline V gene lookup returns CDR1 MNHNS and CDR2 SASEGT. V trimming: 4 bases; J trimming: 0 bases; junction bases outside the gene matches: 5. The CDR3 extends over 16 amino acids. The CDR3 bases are TGTGCCAGCAGTGCAATAGCGGGAGGGCCCTCCTACGAGCAGTACTTC. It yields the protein CASSAIAGGPSYEQYF.

CDR3 residues: CASRGLAGERYNEQFF. The CDR3, as DNA: TGTGCCAGCAGAGGACTAGCGGGGGAAAGGTACAATGAGCAGTTCTTC. V and J are TRBV2 and TRBJ2-1, with TRBD2 matching over 13 bases. V shed 6 bases, J shed 4 bases, and the junction held 6 bases outside the gene matches. Germline CDR1 is SNHLY and CDR2 is FYNNEI. This CDR3 has 16 amino acids.

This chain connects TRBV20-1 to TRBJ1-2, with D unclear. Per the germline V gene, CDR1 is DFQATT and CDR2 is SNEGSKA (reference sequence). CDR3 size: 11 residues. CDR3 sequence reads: CSIGSSYGYTF. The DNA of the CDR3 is TGCTCAATTGGTAGTTCCTATGGCTACACCTTC.

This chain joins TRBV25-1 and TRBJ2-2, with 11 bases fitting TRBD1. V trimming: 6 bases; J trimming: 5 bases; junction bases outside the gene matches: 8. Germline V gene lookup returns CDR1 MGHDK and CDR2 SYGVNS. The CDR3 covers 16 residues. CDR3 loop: CASSPTGQGATGELFF. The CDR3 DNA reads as TGTGCCAGCAGCCCAACCGGACAGGGGGCGACCGGGGAGCTGTTTTTT.

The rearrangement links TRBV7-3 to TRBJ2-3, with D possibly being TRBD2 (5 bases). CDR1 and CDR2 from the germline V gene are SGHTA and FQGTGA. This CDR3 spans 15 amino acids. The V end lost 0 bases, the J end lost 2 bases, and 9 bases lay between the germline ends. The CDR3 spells CASSLTWRVTDTQYF. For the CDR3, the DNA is TGTGCCAGCAGCTTAACATGGCGGGTCACAGATACGCAGTATTTT.

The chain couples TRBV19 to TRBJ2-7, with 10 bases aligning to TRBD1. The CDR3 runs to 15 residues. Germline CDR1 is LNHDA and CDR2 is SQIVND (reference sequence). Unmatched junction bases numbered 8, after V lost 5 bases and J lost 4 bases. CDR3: CASSPRQGAGYEQYF. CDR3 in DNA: TGTGCCAGTAGTCCCCGACAGGGGGCAGGGTACGAGCAGTACTTC.

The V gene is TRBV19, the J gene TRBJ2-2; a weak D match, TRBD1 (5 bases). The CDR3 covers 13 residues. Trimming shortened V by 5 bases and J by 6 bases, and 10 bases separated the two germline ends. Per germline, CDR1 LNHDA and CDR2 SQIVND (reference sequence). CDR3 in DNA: TGTGCCAGTAGTCCCGAAGGGGCCGGGGAGCTGTTTTTT. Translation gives CASSPEGAGELFF.

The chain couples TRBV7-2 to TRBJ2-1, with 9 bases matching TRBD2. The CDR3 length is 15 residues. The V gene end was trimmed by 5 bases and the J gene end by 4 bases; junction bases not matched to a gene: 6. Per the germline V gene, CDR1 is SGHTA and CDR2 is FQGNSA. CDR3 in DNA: TGTGCCAGCAGCCCGACTAGCGGAGCTTACAATGAGCAGTTCTTC. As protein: CASSPTSGAYNEQFF.

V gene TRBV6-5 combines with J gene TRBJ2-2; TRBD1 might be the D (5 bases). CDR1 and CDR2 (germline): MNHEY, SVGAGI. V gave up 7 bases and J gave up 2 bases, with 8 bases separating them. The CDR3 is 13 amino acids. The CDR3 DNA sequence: TGTGCCAGCACCAGGGTAAACACCGGGGAGCTGTTTTTT. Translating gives CASTRVNTGELFF.